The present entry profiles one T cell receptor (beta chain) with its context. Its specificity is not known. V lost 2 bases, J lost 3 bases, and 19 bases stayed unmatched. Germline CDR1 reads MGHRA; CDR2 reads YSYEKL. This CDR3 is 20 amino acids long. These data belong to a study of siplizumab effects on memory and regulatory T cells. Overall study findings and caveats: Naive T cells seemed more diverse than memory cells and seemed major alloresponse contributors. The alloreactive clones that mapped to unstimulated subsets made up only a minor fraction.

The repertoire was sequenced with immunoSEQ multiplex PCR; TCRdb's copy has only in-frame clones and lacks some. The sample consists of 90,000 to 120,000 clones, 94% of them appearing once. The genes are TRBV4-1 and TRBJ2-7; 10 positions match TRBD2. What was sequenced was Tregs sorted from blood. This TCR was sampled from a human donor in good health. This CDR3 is CASSQHRPSTSGIIIYEQYF. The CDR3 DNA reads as TGCGCCAGCAGCCAACATCGACCCTCAACTAGCGGGATTATAATCTACGAGCAGTACTTC.